This T cell receptor beta chain was identified during a study of blood T cell repertoires in COVID-19. As for the study in general: Specimens from acute and convalescent COVID-19 originated in the United States, Italy and Spain. T cells, B-cell-depleted T cells, or PBMCs provided the cDNA or gDNA that served as material.

The CDR3 length is 21 residues. The V gene end was trimmed by 0 bases and the J gene end by 3 bases; junction bases not matched to a gene: 18. Germline lookup yields CDR1 MGHRA and CDR2 YSYEKL. In the original workflow: Estimation of nucleated cell counts was performed using reference gene primer amplification. Sequencing was performed with immunoSEQ multiplex PCR; in TCRdb, only in-frame clones are kept and a portion is missing. The DNA gave D and trimming, while V, J and clone size come from that table. The sample has fewer than 200,000 clones, 74% seen once. The genes are TRBV4-1 and TRBJ2-3; TRBD2 agrees at 10 bases. The sequence was collected from a woman aged 80 or over with acute or convalescent COVID-19. Specimen: peripheral blood. CDR3 nucleotide sequence: TGCGCCAGCAGCCAAGAGACCGGGGGGCTAGCGGGAGTCCCGACGACAGATACGCAGTATTTT. Its protein product is CASSQETGGLAGVPTTDTQYF.